The clone carrying this T cell receptor (beta chain) was seen more than once but under ten times. The antigen is not known. Germline values: CDR1 SGHAT, CDR2 FQNNGV. The V gene end was trimmed by 1 base and the J gene end by 8 bases; junction bases not matched to a gene: 9. This CDR3 contains 15 residues. The data were taken from a study of T-cell reconstitution after alpha-beta-depleted transplantation in children. Study results and caveats: A year had passed since transplant, and T-cell counts and diversity by then came mostly from newly produced T cells. Some patients' high day-60 TCRbeta diversity was traced to surviving recipient T cells and thymic progenitors.

TCRbeta library preparation incorporated unique molecular identifiers. MiXCR was run by TCRdb on the PCR reads, yielding one entry per CDR3 protein. The data contain under 400,000 distinct CDR3 sequences, 23% of them seen just once; the ten biggest clones take up approximately 11%. The sample in question was PBMCs, mostly from graft donor cells, obtained 180 days after TCRalphabeta/CD19-depleted stem cell transplant. V usage is TRBV11-2 and J usage is TRBJ1-2, with TRBD1 matching over 8 bases. This TCR came from a male patient under 18 who had a stem cell transplant for acute lymphoblastic leukemia, so the T cells may come from the graft donor. This CDR3 is CASSLAGQGKYGYTF. The CDR3 nucleotides read TGTGCCAGCAGCTTAGCTGGACAGGGAAAATACGGCTACACCTTC.